One sample yielded the 2 T cell receptor beta chains listed below, sequenced in a study of cytotoxic CD8 clonotypes in ibrutinib-treated CLL. Profiled with immunoSEQ multiplex PCR; TCRdb holds only in-frame clones, not every one. This table holds approximately 340,000 clones, about 64% found once. Specimen: PBMCs, collected after 36 months of ibrutinib treatment. Source of these receptors: a human donor with chronic lymphocytic leukemia.

This clone was counted a few times. The chain joins TRBV29-1 to TRBJ2-1; D possibly corresponds to TRBD1 (6 bases). CDR1 is SQVTM, CDR2 ANQGSEA, per germline. The length of the CDR3 is 14 residues. Between the trimmed V and J ends, which lost 1 base and 8 bases, there was a span of 15 bases. The CDR3: CSVEVFQQGDEQFF. CDR3 in DNA: TGCAGCGTTGAAGTTTTTCAACAGGGAGATGAGCAGTTCTTC.

A note on this clone: Other DNA sequences in this sample translate to the same CDR3. The chain has TRBV9 and TRBJ2-3; TRBD2 matches at 12 bases. The V and J ends lost 1 base and 3 bases, in that order; junction bases with no gene match: 0. The CDR3 runs 15 residues. CDR1 and CDR2 (germline): SGDLS, YYNGEE. CDR3 nucleotides: TGTGCCAGCAGCGTACTAGCGGGGGGGACAGATACGCAGTATTTT. This sequence encodes CASSVLAGGTDTQYF.